This paragraph covers one TCR beta chain sequence. Its antigen remains unidentified. No base qualities exist here, and no much larger clone lies one base off it. These data are taken from a study of intratumoral heterogeneity in liver cancer. Some background on the complete study: Across the full 14-patient cohort, most patients were male and the median age was around 61 years. RNA-seq, DNA sequencing, TCR-seq and SNP array data from multiple regions of hepatocellular carcinoma specimens were combined in the study to investigate intratumor heterogeneity. Of the 70 or so multiregional samples collected from 15 or so HCC patients in the overall cohort, some 53 were tumoral regions and some 20 were adjacent nontumoral regions. Results the study describes overall, beyond this receptor: The authors noted a relatively low number of patients and under-sampled tumor-infiltrating lymphocyte representation as limitations.

Spanning cysteine to phenylalanine, the CDR3 consists of 17 amino acids. Only CDR3 DNA remains: 51 bases, in frame from the first base. In the germline V gene, CDR1 corresponds to SGHDT and CDR2 to YYEEEE. Trimming takes 4 bases from V and 6 bases from J, and the germline ends sit 25 bases apart. Early-stage hepatocellular carcinoma was present in all patients, and no therapy was administered to any patient before surgical resection. No macroscopic evidence of necrosis or hemorrhage was present in the sampled areas. In a couple of patients, TCR sequencing (ImmunoSeq) was performed on multiple regions. Each frozen resection tissue sample was taken at least 1 cm away from every other sample. Samples with the label N were taken from nontumoral liver tissue next to the tumor. Genomic DNA was extracted from bulk tissue using the DNeasy blood and tissue kit. Using the immunoSEQ assay, the TCR beta chain CDR3 regions were sequenced from genomic DNA. Rearranged VDJ segments were amplified with primers annealing to V and J segments. Concerning the study's data processing: The ImmunoSeq Analyzer software was used to compute clonality and richness metrics. Clones with differential abundance between regions were identified with Fisher's exact test combined with a beta-binomial method for additional stringency. In TCRdb, the immuneACCESS table is reduced to in-frame sequences with V and J assigned. These tables do not hold every clone; where another copy was compared, an unresolved V gene accounts for under half, and the others remain unexplained. That table supplies the V and J calls and clone size; D and trimming were determined from the DNA. In this sample the table shows over 20,000 clones, around 73% of which occur a single time. The top ten clonotypes cover about 18% of the sample.

The TCR originated in a woman in her 70s with hepatocellular carcinoma. The chain joins TRBV5-6 to TRBJ1-1; no confident D gene assignment can be made. The sequences come from tumor-adjacent normal tissue, collected before any cancer treatment. This receptor has the CDR3 CASSQITPRAGVAEAFF. The DNA is TGTGCCAGCAGCCAAATTACCCCTAGGGCTGGTGTCGCTGAAGCTTTCTTT.